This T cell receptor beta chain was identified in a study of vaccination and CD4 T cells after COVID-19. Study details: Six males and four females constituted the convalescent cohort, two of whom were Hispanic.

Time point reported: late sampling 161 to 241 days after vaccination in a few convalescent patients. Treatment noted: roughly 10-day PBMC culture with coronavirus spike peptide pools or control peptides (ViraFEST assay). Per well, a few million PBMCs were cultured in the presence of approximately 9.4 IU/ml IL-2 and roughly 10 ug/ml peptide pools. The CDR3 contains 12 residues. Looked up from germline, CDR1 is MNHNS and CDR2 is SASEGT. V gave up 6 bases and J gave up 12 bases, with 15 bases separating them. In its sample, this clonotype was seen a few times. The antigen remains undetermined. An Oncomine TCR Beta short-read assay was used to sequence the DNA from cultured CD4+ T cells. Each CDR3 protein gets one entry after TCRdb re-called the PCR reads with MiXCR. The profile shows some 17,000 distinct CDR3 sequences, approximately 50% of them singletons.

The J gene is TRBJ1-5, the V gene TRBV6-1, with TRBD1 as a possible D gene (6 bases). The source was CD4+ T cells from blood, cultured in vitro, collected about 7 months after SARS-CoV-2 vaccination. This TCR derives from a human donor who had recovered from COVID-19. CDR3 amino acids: CASSGGASYQHF. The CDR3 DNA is TGTGCCAGCAGCGGGGGGGCGTCCTACCAGCATTTT.